These T cell receptor beta chains were read from a single sample in a study of response to subunit inactivated influenza vaccine. TCRdb used MiXCR to reprocess the RT-PCR reads, holding one entry per CDR3 protein. The table lists roughly 500,000 distinct CDR3 sequences, 25% of them singletons. The specimen comprised CD4+ T cells sorted from PBMCs, sampled around 5 days after vaccination. The receptors derive from a man in his forties or fifties who received an inactivated influenza vaccine. Each CDR3 is given without its conserved first and last residue. The size field is filled for only some rows; it gives once, few, many or a size class.

TRBV3-1	TRBJ2-3	few	ATQLAGHTDTQY
TRBV10-3	TRBJ2-2	-	AISALTSGSVGELF
TRBV7-9	TRBJ2-3	-	ASSLNPSDTQY
TRBV20-1	TRBJ2-3	few	SARDLRETGTDTQY
TRBV12-3/TRBV12-4	TRBJ1-2	few	ASSPGTVFGYGYT
TRBV5-1	TRBJ2-3	-	ASSLGQVSTDTQY
TRBV10-3	TRBJ2-1	-	AISAGQGSYNEQF
TRBV6-5	TRBJ2-7	few	ASRFRAVSYEQY
TRBV21-1	TRBJ2-2	-	ATKTSGRCGELF
TRBV6-1	TRBJ2-1	-	AVRPSSYNEQF
TRBV5-6	TRBJ1-1	many	ASNVRWRNTEAF